Below, 27 T cell receptor beta chains from the same sample are listed, as sequenced in a study of cytomegalovirus exposure and HLA in healthy donors (dated by TCRdb to about 2017). Library generation was performed with the immunoSEQ multiplex PCR assay. For the multiplex PCR, a mixture combining 60 forward primers for TCR Vbeta segments and 13 reverse primers for TCR Jbeta segments was used. TCRdb obtained this table from immuneACCESS and retained in-frame rearrangements with V and J assigned. These tables miss some clones; where compared with another copy, unresolved V genes account for less than half of the shortfall, and the remainder is unexplained. This sample has 100,000 to 150,000 clones in its table, and about 80% of those were observed once. The ten largest clones represent roughly 9% of the sample. Material: PBMCs. The receptor source for this set is a woman aged 45 to 65 in good health and CMV-seropositive.

This chain connects TRBV4-1 to TRBJ1-1; perhaps TRBD1 as D (6 bases). V gave up 6 bases and J gave up 4 bases, with 24 bases separating them. Germline CDR1 reads MGHRA; CDR2 reads YSYEKL. The CDR3 totals 17 residues. The CDR3 DNA sequence: TGCGCCAGCAGGGGGCGTGACAGGATAGGGGTAACCACTGAAGCTTTCTTT. This translates into CASRGRDRIGVTTEAFF.

This clone appeared a few times. The CDR3 loop is CASSQQGFGNTEAFF. As DNA, the CDR3 is TGCGCCAGCAGCCAACAGGGTTTTGGGAACACTGAAGCTTTCTTT. V and J are TRBV5-1 and TRBJ1-1, with D possibly matching TRBD1 (6 bases). Trimming took 4 bases from V and 1 from J, leaving 14 bases between them. CDR3 length: 15 residues. Germline lookup yields CDR1 SGHRS and CDR2 YFSETQ.

The CDR3 loop is CASSPGGELAGQATQYF. The CDR3 DNA reads TGTGCCAGCAGCCCTGGGGGGGAGCTAGCGGGGCAGGCTACGCAGTATTTT. This chain links TRBV4-2 with TRBJ2-3, with 9 nucleotides matching TRBD2. CDR1 LGHNA and CDR2 YNFKEQ come from the germline V gene. The CDR3 covers 17 residues. V shed 4 bases and J 8 bases; nucleotides not matched to a gene: 16.

V and J are TRBV30 and TRBJ2-7, with 7 bases identical to TRBD2. The CDR3 totals 14 residues. The germline V gene encodes CDR1 GTSNPN and CDR2 SVGIG (reference sequence). V was pared by 0 bases and J by 5 bases, with 7 bases of the junction left unmatched. The CDR3 bases are TGTGCCTGGAGTGTACGGGGGGTCAGCCACGAGCAGTACTTC. This sequence encodes CAWSVRGVSHEQYF.

This sequence joins TRBV4-3 and TRBJ2-7, with 7 positions matching TRBD1. CDR1 is LGHNA and CDR2 is YSLEER in the germline V gene. There are 16 residues in the CDR3. V shed 1 base and J 1 base; nucleotides not matched to a gene: 7. CDR3 in DNA: TGCGCCAGCAGCCAAGGGCAGGGGGTAACTTCCTACGAGCAGTACTTC. Encoded protein: CASSQGQGVTSYEQYF.

This rearrangement joins TRBV5-8 to TRBJ1-5; 7 nucleotides agree with TRBD1. CDR1 and CDR2 (germline): SGHTS, YDEGEE. This CDR3 has 15 residues. With 4 bases clipped from V and 3 bases from J, the junction kept 7 bases outside the gene matches. CDR3 DNA sequence: TGTGCCAGCAGCCCTGGACAGGTCTACAATCAGCCCCAGCATTTT. Translation gives CASSPGQVYNQPQHF.

This clone has just a few counts. The chain employs TRBV9 and TRBJ1-4, with a possible D match to TRBD1 (6 bases). The CDR3 is made up of 14 amino acids. V was cut by 3 bases and J by 4 bases, with 10 bases left in between. Germline V lookup: CDR1 SGDLS, CDR2 YYNGEE. This CDR3 reads CASSAGQFNEKLFF. Written as DNA, the CDR3 is TGTGCCAGCAGCGCCGGACAGTTTAATGAAAAACTGTTTTTT.

The chain recombines TRBV5-6 with TRBJ1-1; 8 bases fit TRBD1. The junction had 10 bases not matched to a gene; V was cut back by 7 bases and J by 5 bases. Germline V lookup: CDR1 SGHDT, CDR2 YYEEEE. The CDR3 is 14 residues long. This CDR3 reads CASRSQGAITEAFF. The CDR3 nucleotides read TGTGCCAGCCGCTCCCAGGGGGCTATAACTGAAGCTTTCTTT. Together with reference TRBV5-6 and TRBJ1-1, the CDR3 gives the full variable domain: DAGVTQSPTHLIKTRGQQVTLRCSPKSGHDTVSWYQQALGQGPQFIFQYYEEEERQRGNFPDRFSGHQFPNYSSELNVNALLLGDSALYLCASRSQGAITEAFFGQGTRLTVV.

The table lists this clone with a count of one. V gene TRBV4-1 combines with J gene TRBJ2-7; D might be TRBD2 (6 bases). V was clipped by 0 bases and J by 6 bases, with 18 bases between them. In germline, CDR1 is MGHRA, CDR2 YSYEKL. The CDR3 loop spans 16 amino acids. The CDR3 DNA is TGCGCCAGCAGCCAAGACGCGACTAGTAGGATCGGCGAGCAGTACTTC. Amino acid sequence: CASSQDATSRIGEQYF.

The CDR3 is CASSYAAGGRFEQYF. For the CDR3, the DNA is TGTGCCAGCAGTTACGCAGCGGGAGGCCGCTTCGAGCAGTACTTC. The chain carries TRBV6-5 and TRBJ2-7; 9 nucleotides match TRBD2. Germline values: CDR1 MNHEY, CDR2 SVGAGI. This CDR3 spans 15 amino acids. After removal of 2 bases from V and 6 bases from J, the junction contained 8 bases not matched to a gene.

This chain links TRBV5-1 with TRBJ2-1, with D unresolved. With 0 bases removed from V and 0 bases from J, the gap between germline ends came to 7 bases. There are 15 residues in the CDR3. The V gene's germline CDR1 is SGHRS and CDR2 YFSETQ. As DNA, the CDR3 is TGCGCCAGCAGCTTGGTTTCAGACTCCTACAATGAGCAGTTCTTC. Translation gives CASSLVSDSYNEQFF.

The chain joins TRBV10-3 to TRBJ2-5; 8 bases fit TRBD2. The CDR3 contains 16 residues. Germline values: CDR1 ENHRY, CDR2 SYGVKD. V trimming: 0 bases; J trimming: 4 bases; junction bases outside the gene matches: 7. CDR3 protein: CAISESSRGGVETQYF. The CDR3 bases are TGTGCCATCAGTGAGTCCTCACGGGGGGGCGTAGAGACCCAGTACTTC.

The chain joins TRBV18 to TRBJ1-3; D not certain. CDR1 and CDR2 (germline): KGHSH, LQKENI. The CDR3 is made up of 15 amino acids. V dropped 3 bases and J dropped 0 bases, with 9 bases sitting between them. The CDR3 loop reads CASSPSWASGNTIYF. The CDR3 DNA follows: TGTGCCAGCTCACCGAGCTGGGCCTCTGGAAACACCATATATTTT.

DNA for the CDR3: TGTGCCAGCAGCTACACGGAGGGTAGCACAGATACGCAGTATTTT. Its translation: CASSYTEGSTDTQYF. This chain links TRBV7-2 with TRBJ2-3, with D possibly being TRBD2 (6 bases). The CDR3 loop spans 15 amino acids. Deletions cut 4 bases from V and 0 bases from J, with 11 bases between. Germline values: CDR1 SGHTA, CDR2 FQGNSA.

The rearrangement links TRBV29-1 to TRBJ2-1; the match to TRBD2 covers 10 bases. V gave up 7 bases and J gave up 3 bases; unmatched junction bases: 6. Germline CDR1 reads SQVTM; CDR2 reads ANQGSEA. This CDR3 is built from 14 residues. CDR3 in DNA: TGCAGCGCTCAGCGGGGGGGCGACTACAATGAGCAGTTCTTC. As protein: CSAQRGGDYNEQFF.

This clone was seen only once. The chain links TRBV7-8 to TRBJ2-7, with 12 positions matching TRBD2. The junction had 5 bases not matched to a gene; V was cut back by 6 bases and J by 2 bases. The CDR3 sequence is 15 residues long. Germline CDR1 SGHVS, CDR2 FQNEAQ. The CDR3 nucleotides are TGTGCCAGCAGACAGCGACTAGCGGGGGCCTACGAGCAGTACTTC. Protein: CASRQRLAGAYEQYF.

This clone turned up a few times. The chain joins TRBV4-3 to TRBJ2-7; TRBD1 might be the D (5 bases). The V end was cut by 0 bases, the J end by 3 bases, with 12 bases between. Germline CDR1 LGHNA, CDR2 YSLEER. This CDR3 has 15 residues. CDR3: CASSQERGYGYEQYF. The CDR3 DNA reads TGCGCCAGCAGCCAAGAAAGGGGTTACGGCTACGAGCAGTACTTC.

This clone was detected a few times. The chain recombines TRBV7-9 with TRBJ1-5; D may be TRBD1 (6 bases). CDR3 length: 15 amino acids. Germline V gives CDR1 SEHNR, CDR2 FQNEAQ (reference sequence). Deletions cut 4 bases from V and 3 bases from J, with 13 bases between. In nucleotides, the CDR3 is TGTGCCAGCAGCTCCCAGGGGACAACCAATCAGCCCCAGCATTTT. Translated: CASSSQGTTNQPQHF.

J is TRBJ1-2 and V is TRBV28, with no clear D. V was cut by 8 bases and J by 4 bases, with 8 bases left in between. The CDR3 is 11 amino acids. Germline CDR1 and CDR2: MDHEN and SYDVKM. CDR3 nucleotides: TGTGCCAGCGGGCAGAGCTATGGCTACACCTTC. The encoded protein is CASGQSYGYTF.

The V and J genes are TRBV4-1 and TRBJ2-1, with a possible D match to TRBD2 (6 bases). CDR3 length: 17 residues. Trimming took off 4 bases at V and 0 bases at J, with 16 bases between the two ends. In germline, CDR1 is MGHRA, CDR2 YSYEKL. CDR3 DNA: TGCGCCAGCAGCCCCAAGACGGGAGCGCTCTCCTACAATGAGCAGTTCTTC. Protein product: CASSPKTGALSYNEQFF.

This rearrangement joins TRBV6-5 to TRBJ1-5, with 12 bases aligning to TRBD1. J gave up 7 bases and V 4 bases, and 8 bases lay outside the gene matches. This CDR3 spans 16 amino acids. Germline V gives CDR1 MNHEY, CDR2 SVGAGI. CDR3 nucleotide sequence: TGTGCCAGCAGTTCCCGGGACAGGGGGCTAGGGCAGCCCCAGCATTTT. The encoded protein is CASSSRDRGLGQPQHF.

V gene TRBV4-1 combines with J gene TRBJ2-7; 13 positions agree with TRBD2. The CDR3 consists of 15 residues. CDR1 and CDR2 (germline): MGHRA, YSYEKL. With 3 bases clipped from V and 6 bases from J, the junction kept 5 bases outside the gene matches. In DNA, the CDR3 is TGCGCCAGCAGCCACCCGGGACTAGCGGGATCCGAGCAGTACTTC. It yields the protein CASSHPGLAGSEQYF.

The chain combines TRBV4-1 with TRBJ1-1; the D is unclear. This CDR3 has 14 residues. From germline, CDR1 is MGHRA and CDR2 YSYEKL. Trimming took off 4 bases at V and 5 bases at J, with 14 bases between the two ends. CDR3 nucleotide sequence: TGCGCCAGCAGCCTCCGGGCCTCGGGGACTGAAGCTTTCTTT. Its protein product is CASSLRASGTEAFF.

V and J are TRBV27 and TRBJ1-1, with 11 bases identical to TRBD1. Germline CDR1 and CDR2: MNHEY and SMNVEV (reference sequence). J gave up 5 bases and V 4 bases, and 0 bases lay outside the gene matches. The CDR3 totals 13 residues. The CDR3 is CASSWDRGTEAFF. In nucleotides, the CDR3 is TGTGCCAGCAGTTGGGACAGGGGGACTGAAGCTTTCTTT.

This clone was counted once. The chain couples TRBV2 to TRBJ1-2, with D unclear. Trimming removed 5 bases from V and 1 base from J, with 8 bases in between. CDR3 length: 13 amino acids. From germline, CDR1 is SNHLY and CDR2 FYNNEI. For the CDR3, the DNA is TGTGCCAGCAGTCGTCAGGTTAACTATGGCTACACCTTC. Translated, it gives CASSRQVNYGYTF.

This chain links TRBV6-1 with TRBJ1-4, with no clear D. Trimming took off 6 bases at V and 6 bases at J, with 17 bases between the two ends. Germline V CDR1 and CDR2: MNHNS, SASEGT. The CDR3 contains 15 residues. The CDR3 nucleotides read TGTGCCAGCAGGGTCATTCCGCGGCGGGATGAAAAACTGTTTTTT. It yields the protein CASRVIPRRDEKLFF.

This clone came up a few times. J is TRBJ2-7 and V is TRBV10-3, with D perhaps TRBD1 (6 bases). CDR1 is ENHRY, CDR2 SYGVKD, per germline. The CDR3 sequence is 14 residues long. The germline V and J ends were trimmed by 6 bases and 2 bases, with 14 bases remaining between them. CDR3 DNA sequence: TGTGCCATCAGGAGCCGGGACATAGCCTACGAGCAGTACTTC. Translated: CAIRSRDIAYEQYF.